One and the same sample provided the 14 T cell receptor beta chains below, sequenced in a study of T cell repertoires in cytomegalovirus infection. TCRdb reprocessed the reads with MiXCR, giving one entry per CDR3 protein. The table has 350,000 to 550,000 distinct CDR3 sequences, approximately 32% seen once. Sequencing used PBMCs. These receptors all stem from a human donor in good health (CMV status not recorded). Some clones in this sample may be carry-over from other donors' samples.

A word on this clonotype: One base away lies a much larger clone, so this may be a sequencing read error. The rearrangement joins TRBV7-2 to TRBJ2-7, with D uncertain. Trimming removed 1 base at V and 4 bases at J, with 8 bases between. CDR3 size: 13 residues. Germline lookup yields CDR1 SGHTA and CDR2 FQGNSA. The CDR3 DNA reads as TGTGCCAGCAGCTTAGATATGGGTTACGAGCAGTACGTC. Its protein is CASSLDMGYEQYV.

This clonotype was seen a few times. The CDR3 nucleotides are TGTGCCAGCAGCCGGCCCGGGGGTGATCGAAGCTCCTACAATGAGCAGTTCTTC. Translating it yields CASSRPGGDRSSYNEQFF. The rearrangement links TRBV7-9 to TRBJ2-1; D may be TRBD2 (6 bases). This CDR3 is 18 amino acids long. Germline V lookup: CDR1 SEHNR, CDR2 FQNEAQ (reference sequence). Trimming removed 5 bases at V and 0 bases at J, with 20 bases between.

This chain uses TRBV6-8 with TRBJ1-5; unclear D gene. Per germline, CDR1 MNHGY and CDR2 SAAAGT. Trimming stripped 5 bases from V and 9 bases from J, with 14 bases between. The CDR3 has 13 residues. CDR3 sequence (DNA): TGTGCCAGCAGTCGGGATTTCTTCGGGCCCCAGCATTTT. Amino acids: CASSRDFFGPQHF.

V gene TRBV3-1 combines with J gene TRBJ2-3; D might be TRBD2 (6 bases). V was trimmed by 5 bases and J by 0 bases, leaving 9 bases between them. This CDR3 region has 14 residues. Germline V gene data show CDR1 as LGHDT and CDR2 as YNNKEL (reference sequence). CDR3 protein: CASSAGTSTDTQYF. CDR3 in DNA: TGTGCCAGCAGCGCCGGGACTAGCACAGATACGCAGTATTTT.

The rearrangement links TRBV24-1 to TRBJ1-1; no clear D gene. CDR1 and CDR2 from the germline V gene are KGHDR and SFDVKD. Trimming stripped 11 bases from V and 0 bases from J, with 21 bases between. This CDR3 is built from 16 residues. The CDR3, as DNA: TGTGCCAACTGGGATAAATTAGACGGCATGAACACTGAAGCTTTCTTT. This translates into CANWDKLDGMNTEAFF.

V is TRBV5-6 and J is TRBJ2-1; either TRBD1 or TRBD2 may supply D (5 bases each). There are 13 residues in the CDR3. Germline V CDR1 and CDR2: SGHDT, YYEEEE. The ends were cut back, 0 bases at V and 11 bases at J, with 12 bases in the middle. The chain's CDR3 is CASSLVSQGQQFF. The CDR3, as DNA: TGTGCCAGCAGCTTGGTTAGTCAGGGACAGCAGTTCTTC.

This clonotype was found many times. The chain has TRBV6-5 and TRBJ2-7; 7 nucleotides align to TRBD1. This CDR3 is built from 14 residues. The J segment lost 5 bases and the V segment lost 2 bases, leaving 6 bases of the junction unmatched. The germline V gene has CDR1 MNHEY and CDR2 SVGAGI. The CDR3 DNA reads TGTGCCAGCAGTTACAGGGGGCGACCCCACGAGCAGTACTTC. Its protein is CASSYRGRPHEQYF.

In this sample, this clonotype turned up a few times. V and J are TRBV7-3 and TRBJ2-3; weak D call: TRBD2 (5 bases). Deletions cut 5 bases from V and 4 bases from J, with 10 bases between. Germline lookup yields CDR1 SGHTA and CDR2 FQGTGA. CDR3 length equals 13 residues. As DNA, the CDR3 is TGTGCCAGCAGCCTCCAGGAGGCAGATACGCAGTATTTT. This translates into CASSLQEADTQYF.

A word on this clonotype: Germline and junction disagree at one end, which may indicate a read error. V is TRBV4-1 and J is TRBJ2-5, with 13 bases matching TRBD2. The CDR3 has 15 amino acids. The germline V gene has CDR1 MGHRA and CDR2 YSYEKL. DNA of the CDR3: TGTTCCAGCAGCCACGGACTAGCGGGGGCAGAGACCCAGTACTTC. This codes for CSSSHGLAGAETQYF.

The chain joins TRBV19 to TRBJ1-2; D is undetermined. The CDR3 contains 15 residues. V lost 3 bases and J lost 5, with 16 bases in between. Germline CDR1 and CDR2: LNHDA and SQIVND (reference sequence). In DNA, the CDR3 is TGTGCCAGTAGTATCGGCCCAGCCCCAGAATATGGCTACACCTTC. Translated: CASSIGPAPEYGYTF.

This clonotype was observed a few times. The chain is built from TRBV18 and TRBJ2-7; the D gene is possibly TRBD2 (6 bases). Per the germline V gene, CDR1 is KGHSH and CDR2 is LQKENI. V gave up 0 bases and J gave up 6 bases, with 15 bases separating them. The CDR3 is 15 amino acids. The CDR3 nucleotides are TGTGCCAGCTCACCACCGGGACGGGGGAATGCCGAGCAGTACTTC. Translated: CASSPPGRGNAEQYF.

This chain connects TRBV13 to TRBJ2-5; TRBD2 aligns across 8 bases. J gave up 1 base and V 5 bases, and 9 bases lay outside the gene matches. The CDR3 loop spans 16 amino acids. Germline loops: CDR1 PRHDT, CDR2 FYEKMQ (reference sequence). The CDR3 spells CASSARGGGTQETQYF. The CDR3 DNA reads as TGTGCCAGCAGCGCCCGCGGCGGGGGGACCCAAGAGACCCAGTACTTC.

This chain joins TRBV28 and TRBJ1-2; D not certain. The length of the CDR3 is 13 residues. V lost 7 bases to trimming and J lost 0 bases, with 9 bases between them. Germline lookup yields CDR1 MDHEN and CDR2 SYDVKM. CDR3 coding DNA: TGTGCCAGCACATCCGGAGCTAACTATGGCTACACCTTC. It is translated as CASTSGANYGYTF.

This clonotype was recorded many times. The V gene is TRBV7-2, the J gene TRBJ2-4, with TRBD2 identical over 8 bases. CDR3 size: 17 residues. With 0 bases clipped from V and 0 bases from J, the junction kept 4 bases outside the gene matches. CDR1 and CDR2 (germline): SGHTA, FQGNSA. The CDR3 spells CASSLALSGGAKNIQYF. CDR3 sequence (DNA): TGTGCCAGCAGCTTAGCGTTGAGCGGGGGAGCCAAAAACATTCAGTACTTC.